What follows are 17 T cell receptor beta chains derived from one specimen sequenced in a study of cytomegalovirus exposure and HLA in healthy donors. PCR amplification relied on 60 Vbeta primers (plus 13 Jbeta primers). Clones were read by immunoSEQ multiplex PCR, and TCRdb kept only the in-frame ones, dropping some. In the table there are about 270,000 clones, roughly two thirds of which are singletons. The sequenced material came from PBMCs. The receptors shown here come from a female donor in good health and CMV-seronegative.

V gene TRBV10-3 combines with J gene TRBJ2-2; the match to TRBD1 covers 8 bases. J lost 1 base, V lost 4 bases, and 5 bases had no gene match. From germline, CDR1 is ENHRY and CDR2 SYGVKD. This CDR3 comprises 16 residues. Here the CDR3 DNA reads TGTGCCATCAGTGGCCCCGGGACAGGGAACACCGGGGAGCTGTTTTTT. Translated: CAISGPGTGNTGELFF.

The chain is built from TRBV29-1 and TRBJ1-2; tentative D call: TRBD1 (5 bases). This CDR3 contains 14 residues. The V end was cut by 1 base, the J end by 6 bases, with 15 bases between. The germline CDR1 and CDR2 sequences are SQVTM and ANQGSEA. The CDR3 region has the DNA TGCAGCGTTGAAGGGGGCAACCGGGAGAATGGCTACACCTTC. It yields the protein CSVEGGNRENGYTF.

The sample holds a few counts of this clone. The rearrangement links TRBV5-1 to TRBJ1-6; 10 bases agree with TRBD1. CDR3 length: 15 amino acids. J was trimmed by 5 bases and V by 4 bases; bases with no gene match: 3. Germline V lookup: CDR1 SGHRS, CDR2 YFSETQ. DNA of the CDR3: TGCGCCAGCAGCCTAGGACAGGGGGATAATTCACCCCTCCACTTT. Protein product: CASSLGQGDNSPLHF. The whole variable domain, filled in from reference TRBV5-1 and TRBJ1-6, reads KAGVTQTPRYLIKTRGQQVTLSCSPISGHRSVSWYQQTPGQGLQFLFEYFSETQRNKGNFPGRFSGRQFSNSRSEMNVSTLELGDSALYLCASSLGQGDNSPLHFGNGTRLTVT.

The chain is built from TRBV18 and TRBJ2-4; 11 bases align to TRBD1. Germline CDR1 KGHSH, CDR2 LQKENI. The CDR3 consists of 15 residues. V lost 6 bases and J lost 12; bases outside the gene matches: 13. The DNA for the CDR3 is TGTGCCAGCTCGACAGGACAGGGGGCTGGACTAGCTCAGTACTTC. It specifies CASSTGQGAGLAQYF. Together with reference TRBV18 and TRBJ2-4, the CDR3 gives the full variable domain: NAGVMQNPRHLVRRRGQEARLRCSPMKGHSHVYWYRQLPEEGLKFMVYLQKENIIDESGMPKERFSAEFPKEGPSILRIQQVVRGDSAAYFCASSTGQGAGLAQYFGAGTRLSVL.

The J gene is TRBJ2-1, the V gene TRBV11-2; D possibly corresponds to TRBD1 (6 bases). Germline V lookup: CDR1 SGHAT, CDR2 FQNNGV. V dropped 5 bases and J dropped 6 bases, with 11 bases sitting between them. This CDR3 spans 13 amino acids. CDR3 sequence reads: CASSQTGINEQFF. For the CDR3, the DNA is TGTGCCAGCAGCCAGACAGGTATCAATGAGCAGTTCTTC.

The rearrangement uses TRBV30 and TRBJ2-1, with D possibly matching TRBD2 (5 bases). The CDR3 contains 13 residues. Trimming stripped 5 bases from V and 10 bases from J, with 18 bases between. Germline CDR1 GTSNPN, CDR2 SVGIG (reference sequence). The CDR3 DNA reads TGTGCCTGGGGGGTAGGACTGCCTAGGGAGCAGTTCTTC. Translating it yields CAWGVGLPREQFF.

This clone occurred once. This chain joins TRBV7-9 and TRBJ1-2, with a weak D call TRBD1 (6 bases). Trimming shortened V by 1 base and J by 4 bases, and 13 bases separated the two germline ends. Germline CDR1 reads SEHNR; CDR2 reads FQNEAQ (reference sequence). The CDR3 has 15 residues. The CDR3 DNA follows: TGTGCCAGCAGCTTAGACCAGGGGTTAACCTATGGCTACACCTTC. Encoded protein: CASSLDQGLTYGYTF.

The chain has TRBV7-2 and TRBJ2-1, with D perhaps TRBD1 (5 bases). Germline lookup yields CDR1 SGHTA and CDR2 FQGNSA. The V and J ends lost 0 bases and 4 bases respectively, with 7 bases between them. This CDR3 has 14 amino acids. CDR3 sequence: CASSLAGRYNEQFF. Written as DNA, the CDR3 is TGTGCCAGCAGCTTAGCGGGGCGGTACAATGAGCAGTTCTTC.

Comments on this clone: Other DNA sequences within the sample encode an identical CDR3. The chain combines TRBV9 with TRBJ2-3; 7 bases are a match to TRBD1. CDR3 length equals 15 residues. Germline values: CDR1 SGDLS, CDR2 YYNGEE. Trimming cost V 2 bases and J 1 base; bases outside gene matches: 4. CDR3 coding DNA: TGTGCCAGCAGCGTCGGGCAGGGGGGCACAGATACGCAGTATTTT. This sequence encodes CASSVGQGGTDTQYF. The full variable domain, its missing parts supplied by reference TRBV9 and TRBJ2-3, is DSGVTQTPKHLITATGQRVTLRCSPRSGDLSVYWYQQSLDQGLQFLIQYYNGEERAKGNILERFSAQQFPDLHSELNLSSLELGDSALYFCASSVGQGGTDTQYFGPGTRLTVL.

This clone was counted only a few times. The rearrangement links TRBV20-1 to TRBJ2-5; D is uncertain. CDR1 and CDR2 from the germline V gene are DFQATT and SNEGSKA (reference sequence). Trimming stripped 2 bases from V and 5 bases from J, with 3 bases between. The CDR3 consists of 10 residues. The CDR3 is CSARSETQYF. As DNA, the CDR3 is TGCAGTGCTAGAAGCGAGACCCAGTACTTC.

This clone was detected a few times. The J gene is TRBJ1-4, the V gene TRBV29-1, with TRBD1 as a possible D gene (6 bases). Trimming removed 1 base from V and 7 bases from J, with 10 bases in between. This CDR3 comprises 13 residues. Germline V gives CDR1 SQVTM, CDR2 ANQGSEA. This chain's CDR3 is CSVEGTESEKLFF. The CDR3 DNA sequence: TGCAGCGTTGAAGGGACAGAAAGTGAAAAACTGTTTTTT.

A single count supports this clone. The chain joins TRBV5-1 to TRBJ1-4, with no clear D. V lost 3 bases to trimming and J lost 4 bases, with 13 bases between them. The CDR3 covers 15 residues. Germline assignment: CDR1 SGHRS and CDR2 YFSETQ. The DNA of the CDR3 is TGCGCCAGCAGCTGGTGGGCAGCTATTAATGAAAAACTGTTTTTT. Protein sequence: CASSWWAAINEKLFF.

The V and J genes are TRBV5-4 and TRBJ2-3; TRBD2 agrees at 7 bases. Unmatched junction bases numbered 4, after V lost 4 bases and J lost 5 bases. The CDR3 is made up of 13 amino acids. The germline gives CDR1 SGHNT, CDR2 YYREEE (reference sequence). The CDR3 sequence is CASSRRERDTQYF. The CDR3, as DNA: TGTGCCAGCAGCCGGCGGGAGAGAGATACGCAGTATTTT.

The CDR3 sequence is CASSELPGLEQYF. In DNA form, the CDR3 reads TGTGCCAGCAGTGAACTCCCGGGTTTAGAGCAGTACTTC. The gene calls are TRBV2 and TRBJ2-7; D unresolved. This CDR3 is 13 amino acids long. The V end was cut by 2 bases, the J end by 7 bases, with 12 bases between. Germline V CDR1 and CDR2: SNHLY, FYNNEI.

V and J are TRBV27 and TRBJ2-2; 9 bases are shared with TRBD2. Germline loops: CDR1 MNHEY, CDR2 SMNVEV (reference sequence). CDR3 length equals 15 residues. Unmatched junction bases numbered 12, after V lost 10 bases and J lost 6 bases. CDR3 sequence reads: CATQGKRGVAGELFF. CDR3 in DNA: TGTGCCACCCAGGGGAAGCGGGGGGTTGCCGGGGAGCTGTTTTTT.

The chain uses TRBV11-2 and TRBJ1-1; tentative D call: TRBD1 (6 bases). Germline V gene lookup returns CDR1 SGHAT and CDR2 FQNNGV. Trimming stripped 0 bases from V and 10 bases from J, with 12 bases between. There are 13 residues in the CDR3. Here the CDR3 reads CASSLDLTDRAFF. DNA of the CDR3: TGTGCCAGCAGCTTAGATTTGACGGACAGAGCTTTCTTT.

The count of this clone is one. The chain couples TRBV7-2 to TRBJ2-3; the match to TRBD2 covers 12 bases. V lost 2 bases to trimming and J lost 5 bases; unmatched junction nucleotides: 5. In germline, CDR1 is SGHTA, CDR2 FQGNSA. The CDR3 has 16 residues. The CDR3 DNA follows: TGTGCCAGCAGCTTAATGACTAGCGGGAGAGGAGATACGCAGTATTTT. Translation gives CASSLMTSGRGDTQYF.